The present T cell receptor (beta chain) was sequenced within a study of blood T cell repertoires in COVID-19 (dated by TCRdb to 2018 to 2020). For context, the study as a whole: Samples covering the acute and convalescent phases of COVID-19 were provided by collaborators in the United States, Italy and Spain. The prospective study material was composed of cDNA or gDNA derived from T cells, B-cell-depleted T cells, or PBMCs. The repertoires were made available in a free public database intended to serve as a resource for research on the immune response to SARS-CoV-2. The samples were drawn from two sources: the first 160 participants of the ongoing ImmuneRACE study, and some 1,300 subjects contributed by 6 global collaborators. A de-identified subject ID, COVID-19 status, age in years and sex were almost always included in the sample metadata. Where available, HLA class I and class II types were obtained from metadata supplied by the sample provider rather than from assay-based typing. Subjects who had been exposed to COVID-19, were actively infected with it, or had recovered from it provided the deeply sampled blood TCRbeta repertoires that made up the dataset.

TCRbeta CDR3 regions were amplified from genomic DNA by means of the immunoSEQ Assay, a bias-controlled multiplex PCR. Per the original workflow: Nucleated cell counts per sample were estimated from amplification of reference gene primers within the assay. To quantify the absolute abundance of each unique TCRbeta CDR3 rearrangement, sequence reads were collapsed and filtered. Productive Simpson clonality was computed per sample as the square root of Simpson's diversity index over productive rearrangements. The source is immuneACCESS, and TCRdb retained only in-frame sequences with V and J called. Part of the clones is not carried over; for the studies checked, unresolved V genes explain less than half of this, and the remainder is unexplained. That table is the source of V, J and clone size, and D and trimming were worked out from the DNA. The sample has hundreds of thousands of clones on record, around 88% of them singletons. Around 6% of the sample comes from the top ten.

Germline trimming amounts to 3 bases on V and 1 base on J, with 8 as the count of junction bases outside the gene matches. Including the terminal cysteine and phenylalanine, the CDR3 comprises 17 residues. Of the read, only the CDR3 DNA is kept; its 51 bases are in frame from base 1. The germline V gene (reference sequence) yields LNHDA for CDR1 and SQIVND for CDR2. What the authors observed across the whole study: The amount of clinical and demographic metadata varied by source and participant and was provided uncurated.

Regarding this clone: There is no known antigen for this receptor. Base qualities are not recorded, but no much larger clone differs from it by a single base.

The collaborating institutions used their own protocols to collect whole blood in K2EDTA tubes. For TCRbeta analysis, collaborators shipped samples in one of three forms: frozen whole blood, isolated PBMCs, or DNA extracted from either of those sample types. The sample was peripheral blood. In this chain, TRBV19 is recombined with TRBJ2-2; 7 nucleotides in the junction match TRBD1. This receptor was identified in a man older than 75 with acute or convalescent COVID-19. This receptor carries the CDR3 CASSIFGRQGNTGELFF. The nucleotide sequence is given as TGTGCCAGTAGTATTTTCGGGCGACAGGGGAACACCGGGGAGCTGTTTTTT.